This entry is about one TCR beta chain. Its antigen is unknown. In total, roughly 670 healthy bone marrow donors made up the cohort. Cohort members were all nominally healthy when sampled, although unrecorded immune exposures were likely present. The donor tested CMV seropositive, placing the donor among the approximately 310 seropositive members of the cohort. Each donor provided a peripheral blood sample, and peripheral blood mononuclear cells were used for TCR beta sequencing. The Qiagen DNeasy Blood Extraction Kit was used to extract genomic DNA from the blood cell samples. Library prep was done by the immunoSEQ multiplex PCR assay. For the multiplex PCR, a mixture combining 60 forward primers for TCR Vbeta segments and 13 reverse primers for TCR Jbeta segments was used. The CDR3 region of rearranged TCR beta genes was amplified from genomic DNA with a multiplex PCR assay. The amplified TCR beta libraries were sequenced on the Illumina HiSeq System as 87-base-pair reads. Processing in the source paper ran as follows. A later analysis tallied 75 million to 95 million unique TCR beta chains across the 666 repertoires, and roughly 11 million of those chains were shared by two or more donors. A nearest-neighbor algorithm error-corrected the raw reads and collapsed the reads into unique sequences, merging closely related sequences to remove PCR and sequencing errors. V, D and J gene segments were assigned by aligning CDR3 sequences to IMGT reference sequences. Each retained sequence needed at least a six-nucleotide match to both a V gene segment and a J gene segment. Rearrangements were classified as productive when the CDR3 lacked stop codons and remained in frame with V and J, and all other rearrangements were classified as non-productive. CDR3 was defined according to IMGT convention as the region running from the second conserved V-encoded cysteine to the conserved J-encoded phenylalanine. The earlier analysis of some 540 of the donors excluded any sequence lacking an unambiguous match to a single V gene segment. In an earlier analysis of a few hundred of the donors, a V segment was called functional when productive rearrangements were above 56.7%, and segregating when the standard deviation between donors exceeded 5%. A statistical classification framework was built to diagnose cytomegalovirus status from the catalog of TCR beta chain sequences. In a later analysis, V and J genes were assigned by comparing TCR nucleotide sequences against IMGT/GENE-DB human TR gene sequences. Using the TCRdist pipeline, a later analysis assigned CDR3 sequences along with most-parsimonious VDJ recombination scenarios. In a later analysis, every TCR beta chain was defined by the combination of its CDR3 amino acid sequence and its V-gene family, and reads without a unique V-gene family were dropped. To address suspected cross-contamination and a sequencing artifact, a later analysis removed roughly 640 highly shared, low-generation-probability nucleotide sequences. In a later analysis, a clonal expansion index was calculated for each public chain from normalized within-repertoire ranks of inferred template counts. A later analysis computed generation probabilities with a VDJ recombination model fitted to out-of-frame rearrangements, and checked the results against IGoR. A later analysis scored TCR-TCR, TCR-HLA and TCR-CMV co-occurrence with hypergeometric tests, applying a repertoire-size bias correction to TCR pairs. A later analysis estimated false discovery rates by permuting HLA or CMV assignments 20 times. In a later analysis, co-occurring TCRs were grouped with DBSCAN, and TCRdist sequence similarity was added when clustering was performed within HLA-allele-positive subsets. Repertoires with fewer than 30,000 or more than 120,000 public chains were left out of co-occurrence clustering, as were several repertoires with anomalous nucleotide sharing. TCRdb provides this immuneACCESS table in a form limited to in-frame rearrangements. Some clones are lacking; in checked studies, under half of them reflect an unresolved V gene, and why the rest are absent is not known. V and J calls and clone size come straight from that table; D and trimming were deduced from the DNA. This sample's table carries about 74,000 clones. Of the sample, 7.5% is held by the ten largest clones.

Taken from cysteine to phenylalanine, the CDR3 has 18 residues. Only the CDR3 DNA is retained, 54 bases long and in frame from the first base. The junction shows trimming of 4 bases on V and 4 bases on J, and the gene matches do not reach 10 bases of it. The germline V gene (reference sequence) sets CDR1 to LNHDA and CDR2 to SQIVND. The sample comes from a study of cytomegalovirus exposure and HLA in healthy donors (TCRdb year 2017). About the investigation overall: An earlier analysis of some 550 of the donors reported 276 Gb of sequence data and some 100 million unique TCR beta sequences from about 200 million T cells. Around 330 gigabases of sequencing data and approximately 91 million unique TCR sequences made up an early release that covered approximately 620 HLA-typed donors. Among the approximately 400 genotyped donors, roughly 80% belonged to the genetic ancestry cluster associated with self-reported Caucasian donors. The aim of the study was to test whether cataloging public T cell receptors could identify signatures of past pathogen exposure. The T cell repertoires of under 750 subjects were profiled by immunosequencing and related to cytomegalovirus serostatus. Along with the approximately 670-subject first cohort, a separate validation cohort of over a hundred different subjects was used. The study combined high-throughput TCR immunosequencing, statistical association of individual TCRs with disease status, and machine learning to predict cytomegalovirus infection status. In a later analysis, previously published TCR beta repertoires from about 640 donors were re-analyzed and high-resolution HLA genotyping was added so that TCR occurrence patterns could be studied. The later analysis used no new phenotypic data to find candidate immune exposures, relying instead on TCR beta sequences and their occurrence across donors. An earlier analysis of approximately 640 of the donors applied high-throughput TCR beta sequencing to assess whether each TCR beta V gene segment acted as functional or pseudogenic. Donor age, sex, ethnicity and CMV serostatus were compiled alongside the repertoire data. Genome-wide SNP genotypes for about 65% of the 666 donors were used in a later genetic analysis, which treated that subset as a discovery cohort. Every repertoire in the discovery cohort had been generated on one and the same sequencing platform. Both class I and class II loci were covered by HLA typing, at four-digit resolution. The number of typed donors differed by locus: about 629-640 for A, B, C, DRB1 and DQB1; some 500 for DQA1; around 580 for DPA1; and some 450 for DPB1. Four or five DR-DQ haplotypes were handled as single units for association and clustering because linkage in the cohort was strong. Among about 410 genotyped donors of the cohort, an average of approximately 200,000 unique TCR beta nucleotide sequences was sequenced per donor, of which about 19% were non-productive.

What the research found in general, with its limitations: Only TCR beta chains were sequenced in this cohort, and the absence of alpha or paired-chain data limited detectable features. A cluster of highly shared sequence variants was judged likely to represent a technical artifact of the sequencing pipeline. Compared with the 666-donor mean, donors in an Asian-associated ancestry cluster had fewer N-insertions in productive TCRs, according to a later genetic analysis. Immune exposure information for the cohort was limited to CMV serostatus. The classifier was reported to diagnose cytomegalovirus status with high specificity and sensitivity in both the original and validation cohorts. Specific HLA alleles were associated with 15,000 to 20,000 TCR beta sequences at a false discovery rate of 0.05 in a later analysis. Because some donors lacked HLA typing at each locus, the association tests relied only on the typed subset. Strong co-occurrence of HLA alleles, especially DR and DQ, made assigning TCR associations to individual alleles difficult. A further reported finding was that TCR beta sequences accurately predicted the HLA-A and HLA-B alleles for most subjects in the first cohort. In vitro tests confirmed that three of the cytomegalovirus-associated TCR beta chains recognize cytomegalovirus antigens. According to a later analysis, most CMV-associated TCR beta chains appeared to be HLA-restricted, and the HLA associations seemed to be driven largely by CMV exposure. Roughly uniform sequencing depth across donors was assumed in presence/absence analyses, although this assumption may not hold. The earlier analysis of almost 600 of the donors excluded approximately 15 rarely observed V segments, including chromosome 9 orphons, because counts were too low. The authors suggested that the approach could potentially be extended to other disease states and immunological phenotypes. Several of the top co-occurrence clusters appeared to be linked to parvovirus B19, influenza, CMV and Epstein-Barr virus, according to a later analysis. Across donors, most TCR sequences were observed very rarely, whereas some public TCRs were present in many individuals. In an earlier analysis of fewer than 750 of the donors, most TCR beta V segments were observed in productive rearrangements about 87% or about 30% of the time, broadly matching IMGT annotations. Some IMGT-functional V segments, including TRBV6-2 and TRBV6-3, could not be distinguished by the 87-base-pair reads and were therefore excluded. According to a later analysis, TCR association rates differed among HLA loci, with DRB1 alleles showing the most associated TCRs and HLA-C alleles showing the fewest. A later genetic analysis associated a missense DCLRE1C variant with V-gene and J-gene trimming of TCR beta chains, and an independent cohort replicated the association. Correlated functional status among segregating V segments might reflect linkage disequilibrium, but an unknown experimental factor could not be ruled out. Compared with equally common non-associated chains, HLA-associated TCR beta chains in a later analysis were more clonally expanded and had lower generation probabilities. In the study, some 160 TCR beta chains were listed as associated with cytomegalovirus.

The receptor was isolated from a female donor in good health and CMV-seropositive. Sequencing was carried out using PBMCs. Recombination linked TRBV19 to TRBJ2-2, and 12 bases in between align with TRBD2. CDR3 loop: CASSTSLLAGGSTGELFF. DNA sequence: TGTGCCAGTAGTACTTCGTTACTAGCGGGAGGTAGCACCGGGGAGCTGTTTTTT.